This T cell receptor (beta chain) originates from a study of cytomegalovirus exposure and HLA in healthy donors. 13 Jbeta primers and 60 Vbeta primers were used for the PCR. Here immunoSEQ multiplex PCR was the method, and the copy in TCRdb shows in-frame clones only, minus some. The data show some 130,000 clones, and the top ten clones hold 1.5% to 2%. The germline CDR1 and CDR2 sequences are LNHDA and SQIVND (reference sequence). Trimming shortened V by 7 bases and J by 5 bases, and 17 bases separated the two germline ends. The CDR3 spans 15 residues. The receptor comes from a woman aged 55 to 70 in good health and CMV-seronegative. This chain links TRBV19 with TRBJ2-2; perhaps TRBD2 as D (6 bases). What was sequenced was PBMCs. In DNA form, the CDR3 reads TGTGCCAGTATTTCCTCATTGGGAGGTACCGGGGAGCTGTTTTTT. Translating it yields CASISSLGGTGELFF. The variable domain in full, with the rest retrieved from reference TRBV19 and TRBJ2-2, is DGGITQSPKYLFRKEGQNVTLSCEQNLNHDAMYWYRQDPGQGLRLIYYSQIVNDFQKGDIAEGYSVSREKKESFPLTVTSAQKNPTAFYLCASISSLGGTGELFFGEGSRLTVL.